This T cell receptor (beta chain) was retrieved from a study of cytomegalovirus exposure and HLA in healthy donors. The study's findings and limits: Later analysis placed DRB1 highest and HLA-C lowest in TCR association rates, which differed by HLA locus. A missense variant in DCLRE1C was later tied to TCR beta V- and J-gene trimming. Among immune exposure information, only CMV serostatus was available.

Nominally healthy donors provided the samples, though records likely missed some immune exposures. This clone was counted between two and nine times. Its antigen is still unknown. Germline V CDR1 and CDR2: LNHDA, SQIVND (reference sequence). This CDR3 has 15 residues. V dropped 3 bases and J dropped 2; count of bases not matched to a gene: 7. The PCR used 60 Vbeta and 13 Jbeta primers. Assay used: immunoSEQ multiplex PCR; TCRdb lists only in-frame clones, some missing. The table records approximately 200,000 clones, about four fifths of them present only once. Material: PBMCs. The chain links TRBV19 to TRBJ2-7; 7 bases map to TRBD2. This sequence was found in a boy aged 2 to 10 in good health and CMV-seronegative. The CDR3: CASSIDLGGAYEQYF. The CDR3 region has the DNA TGTGCCAGTAGTATTGATTTGGGAGGGGCCTACGAGCAGTACTTC.